This T cell receptor beta chain was sequenced during a study of blood T cell repertoires in COVID-19. The wider study: The United States, Italy and Spain supplied acute and convalescent COVID-19 samples.

The germline V gene encodes CDR1 LGHDT and CDR2 YNNKEL (reference sequence). V was pared by 1 base and J by 8 bases, with 20 bases between. This CDR3 has 16 residues. Sequenced by immunoSEQ multiplex PCR; TCRdb stores in-frame clones only, minus some. The table shows under 250,000 clones, with about 90% occurring only once. The source is a man younger than 30 with active or convalescent COVID-19. The sample consisted of peripheral blood. The chain has TRBV3-1 (or the pseudogene TRBV3-2) and TRBJ1-2; possible D gene TRBD1, 6 bases. The CDR3 loop is CASSQAGRRGQHGYTF. DNA of the CDR3: TGTGCCAGCAGCCAAGCCGGGAGGCGGGGGCAGCACGGCTACACCTTC.